Sequencing of this TCR beta chain was carried out in a study of blood T cell repertoires in COVID-19. Study information: Sources were T cells, B-cell-depleted T cells, or PBMCs; the material itself was cDNA or gDNA.

Original methodology: Reference gene primer amplification in the assay estimated nucleated cell counts. Assay used: immunoSEQ multiplex PCR; TCRdb lists only in-frame clones, some missing. V and J calls and clone size come straight from that table; D and trimming were deduced from the DNA. The sample has 35,000 to 40,000 clones; 70% to 90% are singletons. V shed 8 bases, J shed 9 bases, and the junction held 18 bases outside the gene matches. The CDR3 spans 16 residues. Germline CDR1 is LGHNA and CDR2 is YSLEER. This clone appeared a single time. The sample comprised peripheral blood. The chain combines TRBV4-3 with TRBJ2-1; 8 nucleotides match TRBD2. The TCR originated in a man in his 70s with active COVID-19. The CDR3 loop reads CASEPGLAGTSSEQFF. Here the CDR3 DNA reads TGCGCCAGCGAGCCCGGCCTAGCGGGCACATCCAGTGAGCAGTTCTTC.